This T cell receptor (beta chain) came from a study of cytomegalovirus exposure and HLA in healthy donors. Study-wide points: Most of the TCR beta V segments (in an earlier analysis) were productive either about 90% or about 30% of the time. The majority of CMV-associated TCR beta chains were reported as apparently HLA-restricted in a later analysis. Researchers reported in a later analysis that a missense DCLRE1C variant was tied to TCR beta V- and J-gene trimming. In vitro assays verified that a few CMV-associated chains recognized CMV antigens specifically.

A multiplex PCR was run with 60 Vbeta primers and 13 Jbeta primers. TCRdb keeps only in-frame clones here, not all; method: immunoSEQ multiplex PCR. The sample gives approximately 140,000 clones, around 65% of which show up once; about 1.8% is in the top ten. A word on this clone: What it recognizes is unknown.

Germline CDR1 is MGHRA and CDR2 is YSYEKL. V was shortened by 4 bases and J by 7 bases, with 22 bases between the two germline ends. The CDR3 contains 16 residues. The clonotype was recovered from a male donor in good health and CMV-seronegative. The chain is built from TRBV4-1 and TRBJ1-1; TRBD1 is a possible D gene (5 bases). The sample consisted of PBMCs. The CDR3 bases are TGCGCCAGCAGCCTTTCCATACGAAGGGGTTGGGGTGAAGCTTTCTTT. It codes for CASSLSIRRGWGEAFF.